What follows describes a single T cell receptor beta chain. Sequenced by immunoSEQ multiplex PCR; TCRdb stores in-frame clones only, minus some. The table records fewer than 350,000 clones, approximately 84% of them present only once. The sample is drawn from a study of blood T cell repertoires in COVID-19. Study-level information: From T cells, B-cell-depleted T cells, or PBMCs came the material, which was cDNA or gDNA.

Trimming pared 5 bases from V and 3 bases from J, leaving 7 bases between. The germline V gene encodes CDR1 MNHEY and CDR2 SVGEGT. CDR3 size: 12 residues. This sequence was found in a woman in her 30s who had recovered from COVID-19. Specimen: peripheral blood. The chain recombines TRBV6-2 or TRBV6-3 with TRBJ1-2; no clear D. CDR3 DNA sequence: TGTGCCAGCAGTAGGGAGGACTATGGCTACACCTTC. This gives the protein CASSREDYGYTF.